The clone carrying this T cell receptor (beta chain) has only a few counts. The junction does not match germline at one end; this may be a read error. This CDR3 comprises 14 residues. Per the germline V gene, CDR1 is SGHTA and CDR2 is FQGNSA. This entry belongs to a study of human T cells and chemical hapten exposure. About the research overall: Patch tests applied 0.01% DPC to the upper back, read at 6 days. Chiefly women, the patients showed alopecia areata, totalis or universalis.

The time point was: pre-sensitization, week 0. Specified treatment: therapeutic diphenylcyclopropenone sensitization with weekly scalp DPC. Unfractionated whole blood was the source of the extracted total RNA. Non-pregnant alopecia patients aged 18 to 70, suitable for DPC therapy. Individual cDNA molecules in this library carried unique molecular identifiers. Each CDR3 protein is one row after TCRdb ran MiXCR on the RACE reads. The data show approximately 50,000 distinct CDR3 sequences, about 9.6% seen once. Sample: whole blood, taken in connection with sensitization to the hapten diphenylcyclopropenone (DPC). The receptor was isolated from a woman in her 30s with alopecia areata. Some clones in this sample may be carry-over from other donors' samples. The gene calls are TRBV7-2 and TRBJ1-1; tentative D call: TRBD1 (6 bases). The CDR3 DNA reads TGTGCCAGCAGCGTAGCAACAGGGCCAACTGAAGCTTTCTTT. Translating gives CASSVATGPTEAFF.